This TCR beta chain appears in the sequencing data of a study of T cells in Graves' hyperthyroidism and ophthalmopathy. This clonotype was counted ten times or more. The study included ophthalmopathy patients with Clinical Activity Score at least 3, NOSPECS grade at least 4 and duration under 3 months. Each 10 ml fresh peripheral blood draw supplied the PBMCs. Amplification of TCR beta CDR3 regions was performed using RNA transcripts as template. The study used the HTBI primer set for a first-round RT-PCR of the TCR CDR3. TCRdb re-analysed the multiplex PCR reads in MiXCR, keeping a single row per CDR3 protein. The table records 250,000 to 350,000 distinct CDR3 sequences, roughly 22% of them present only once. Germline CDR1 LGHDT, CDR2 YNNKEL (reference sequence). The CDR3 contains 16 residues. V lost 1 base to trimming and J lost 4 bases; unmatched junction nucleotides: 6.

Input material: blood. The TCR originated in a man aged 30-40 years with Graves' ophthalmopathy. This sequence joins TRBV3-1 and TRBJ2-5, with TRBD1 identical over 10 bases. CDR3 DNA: TGTGCCAGCAGCCAAGGCGACAGGGGGCTATTAGAGACCCAGTACTTC. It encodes CASSQGDRGLLETQYF.